These 7 T cell receptor beta chains came from one sample sequenced in a study of blood T cell repertoires in COVID-19 (TCRdb year 2020). Library creation used the immunoSEQ multiplex PCR assay. Here the immuneACCESS table is served through TCRdb, limited to in-frame sequences with V and J called. Missing clones are a known gap in these copies; in checked studies unresolved V genes cover under half, and the rest lacks a known reason. This sample is represented by approximately 290,000 clones; around nine tenths of them were singletons. The top ten clones comprise 0.7% to 0.9% of the sample. Sequencing was carried out using peripheral blood. The receptor source for this set is a young man with acute or convalescent COVID-19.

The chain combines TRBV7-2 with TRBJ1-1; 10 bases are a match to TRBD1. The CDR3 spans 16 residues. Trimming removed 4 bases from V and 8 bases from J; junction bases left unmatched: 13. The V gene's germline CDR1 is SGHTA and CDR2 FQGNSA. CDR3 region: CASSSRSGTGASEAFF. The CDR3 nucleotides are TGTGCCAGCAGCTCCAGATCCGGGACAGGGGCCAGCGAAGCTTTCTTT.

The chain recombines TRBV3-1 (or the pseudogene TRBV3-2) with TRBJ2-2; D unresolved. Trimming pared 5 bases from V and 7 bases from J, leaving 5 bases between. This CDR3 has 11 residues. The germline gives CDR1 LGHDT, CDR2 YNNKEL (reference sequence). CDR3 in amino acids: CASSRVGELFF. The CDR3 DNA reads TGTGCCAGCAGCAGAGTCGGGGAGCTGTTTTTT.

The genes are TRBV27 and TRBJ1-2; tentative D call: TRBD1 (5 bases). CDR3 length: 13 amino acids. Deletions cut 5 bases from V and 4 bases from J, with 11 bases between. Germline loops: CDR1 MNHEY, CDR2 SMNVEV (reference sequence). The CDR3 region has the DNA TGTGCCAGCAGTCCCCAGGGCTTCTATGGCTACACCTTC. As protein: CASSPQGFYGYTF.

The V gene is TRBV3-1 (or the pseudogene TRBV3-2), the J gene TRBJ1-2, with D possibly being TRBD1 (6 bases). CDR1 is LGHDT and CDR2 is YNNKEL in the germline V gene (reference sequence). The CDR3 covers 13 residues. V lost 2 bases and J 6 bases, leaving 10 bases between the germline ends. The CDR3 DNA sequence: TGTGCCAGCAGCCAATGGACAGAAGATGGCTACACCTTC. Its translation is CASSQWTEDGYTF.

This chain uses TRBV28 with TRBJ2-5; TRBD2 matches 12 bases. This CDR3 region has 16 residues. The germline gives CDR1 MDHEN, CDR2 SYDVKM. V dropped 5 bases and J dropped 6; count of bases not matched to a gene: 10. As DNA, the CDR3 is TGTGCCAGCAGTACCAGACTAGCGGGAGTTATTAAGACCCAGTACTTC. As protein: CASSTRLAGVIKTQYF.

V usage is TRBV9 and J usage is TRBJ1-6, with 9 bases aligning to TRBD1. After removal of 9 bases from V and 1 base from J, the junction contained 5 bases not matched to a gene. Germline V gene data show CDR1 as SGDLS and CDR2 as YYNGEE. CDR3 size: 15 residues. The CDR3 coding sequence is TGTGCCACTAGACAGGGGGAATCCTATAATTCACCCCTCCACTTT. This gives the protein CATRQGESYNSPLHF.

The gene calls are TRBV27 and TRBJ1-4; 8 bases are shared with TRBD1. Germline lookup yields CDR1 MNHEY and CDR2 SMNVEV (reference sequence). The CDR3 extends over 14 amino acids. The V gene end was trimmed by 4 bases and the J gene end by 6 bases; junction bases not matched to a gene: 4. This chain's CDR3 is CASSSGGLYEKLFF. The DNA of the CDR3 is TGTGCCAGCAGTTCAGGGGGCTTGTATGAAAAACTGTTTTTT.